One sample yielded the 18 T cell receptor beta chains listed below, sequenced in a study of T cell repertoires in cytomegalovirus infection. One entry per CDR3 protein results from TCRdb running MiXCR on the reads. The sample yields around 750,000 distinct CDR3 sequences, around a third seen once. Their specific antigens are unknown. Source: cultured CD8+ T cells from PBMCs, taken from culture after CMV antigen stimulation. These receptors were collected from a human donor in good health (CMV status not recorded). Some clones in this sample may be carry-over from other donors' samples.

Note on this clonotype: Given a much more abundant clone one base away, this may be a read error. The CDR3: CASVLGGSGYNVQFF. The CDR3 DNA reads as TGTGCCAGCGTCCTAGGGGGGTCGGGGTACAATGTGCAGTTCTTC. The chain couples TRBV12-3 or TRBV12-4 to TRBJ2-1, with D possibly called TRBD1 or TRBD2 (6 bases each). The length of the CDR3 is 15 residues.

This clonotype was found a few times. The chain carries TRBV7-9 and TRBJ1-2, with D possibly being TRBD1 (5 bases). Germline CDR1 and CDR2: SEHNR and FQNEAQ (reference sequence). CDR3 length equals 17 residues. V was pared by 2 bases and J by 7 bases, with 23 bases between. In DNA, the CDR3 is TGTGCCAGCAGCTTAACGGTGAATTCTGGGGGTTTATGTGGCTACACCTTC. It yields the protein CASSLTVNSGGLCGYTF.

The V call is TRBV5-8, the J call TRBJ2-3, with D possibly being TRBD1 or TRBD2 (5 bases each). The CDR3 extends over 13 amino acids. Germline V CDR1 and CDR2: SGHTS, YDEGEE. Trimming shortened V by 2 bases and J by 5 bases, and 9 bases separated the two germline ends. CDR3 bases: TGTGCCAGCAGCTTCTTTGGGGGAGATACGCAGTATTTT. It yields the protein CASSFFGGDTQYF.

This clonotype was picked up a small number of times. The rearrangement uses TRBV11-2 and TRBJ2-3; tentatively, D is TRBD2 (6 bases). V lost 2 bases to trimming and J lost 3 bases, with 12 bases between them. The CDR3 has 15 amino acids. Germline assignment: CDR1 SGHAT and CDR2 FQNNGV. In nucleotides, the CDR3 is TGTGCCAGCAGCTTATTAGCGGATGGGACAGATACGCAGTATTTT. Its protein is CASSLLADGTDTQYF.

CDR3 residues: CASRLSGGNSPLHF. The CDR3 coding sequence is TGTGCCAGCAGGTTATCCGGAGGTAATTCACCCCTCCACTTT. The chain is built from TRBV2 and TRBJ1-6; no clear D gene. CDR1 is SNHLY, CDR2 FYNNEI, per germline. Deletions cut 6 bases from V and 6 bases from J, with 12 bases between. The CDR3 has 14 amino acids.

The genes are TRBV5-3 and TRBJ2-1; 9 bases fit TRBD2. TRBV5-3 is an open reading frame, and its role is uncertain. V dropped 8 bases and J dropped 8; count of bases not matched to a gene: 14. This CDR3 spans 15 amino acids. The CDR3 spells CASSTGTSSVDEQFF. DNA for the CDR3: TGTGCCAGCAGCACCGGGACTAGCTCTGTGGATGAGCAGTTCTTC.

CDR3 nucleotide sequence: TGCGCCAGCAGCCAAATAGCGGGGGGGGAAATCTACAATGAGCAGTTCTTC. It codes for CASSQIAGGEIYNEQFF. The chain carries TRBV4-1 and TRBJ2-1; TRBD2 matches 11 bases. Germline values: CDR1 MGHRA, CDR2 YSYEKL. The CDR3 spans 17 residues. V trimming: 2 bases; J trimming: 3 bases; junction bases outside the gene matches: 6.

The chain is built from TRBV7-6 and TRBJ2-3; a possible D gene is TRBD2 (5 bases). Germline CDR1 SGHVS, CDR2 FNYEAQ. The CDR3 runs 17 residues. Trimming stripped 1 base from V and 2 bases from J, with 16 bases between. The CDR3 region is CASSLGAGGLLTDTQYF. The CDR3 DNA reads as TGTGCCAGCAGCTTAGGTGCCGGCGGGCTCCTCACAGATACGCAGTATTTT. The full variable domain, completed using reference TRBV7-6 and TRBJ2-3, is GAGVSQSPRYKVTKRGQDVALRCDPISGHVSLYWYRQALGQGPEFLTYFNYEAQQDKSGLPNDRFSAERPEGSISTLTIQRTEQRDSAMYRCASSLGAGGLLTDTQYFGPGTRLTVL.

The V gene is TRBV12-3 or TRBV12-4, the J gene TRBJ2-1; D perhaps matches TRBD2 (5 bases). V dropped 3 bases and J dropped 3 bases, with 18 bases sitting between them. This CDR3 is built from 17 residues. CDR3 amino acids: CASSFQPEGHLYNEQFF. CDR3 nucleotides: TGTGCCAGCAGTTTCCAACCAGAGGGCCACCTCTACAATGAGCAGTTCTTC.

The chain joins TRBV12-3 or TRBV12-4 to TRBJ1-3, with D maybe TRBD1 (5 bases). This CDR3 spans 13 amino acids. Trimming cost V 10 bases and J 4 bases, with 14 bases left between them. CDR3 sequence reads: CATAGGDGNTIYF. DNA of the CDR3: TGTGCCACCGCGGGAGGGGACGGAAACACCATATATTTT.

This chain connects TRBV7-9 to TRBJ2-2, with D perhaps assigned TRBD1 or TRBD2 (6 bases each). Between the trimmed V and J ends, which lost 10 bases and 7 bases, there was a span of 16 bases. The CDR3 is 13 residues long. The germline gives CDR1 SEHNR, CDR2 FQNEAQ (reference sequence). The CDR3 sequence: CATEGGPIGELFF. The CDR3 DNA reads as TGTGCCACCGAGGGGGGACCCATCGGGGAGCTGTTTTTT. The whole variable domain, remainder taken from reference TRBV7-9 and TRBJ2-2, is DTGVSQNPRHKITKRGQNVTFRCDPISEHNRLYWYRQTLGQGPEFLTYFQNEAQLEKSRLLSDRFSAERPKGSFSTLEIQRTEQGDSAMYLCATEGGPIGELFFGEGSRLTVL.

The chain combines TRBV7-8 with TRBJ2-5; possibly TRBD1 for D (6 bases). Germline V gene lookup returns CDR1 SGHVS and CDR2 FQNEAQ. The V end lost 1 base, the J end lost 5 bases, and 14 bases lay between the germline ends. The CDR3 totals 15 residues. CDR3 region: CASSLEDRSSETQYF. The CDR3 DNA is TGTGCCAGCAGCTTAGAAGACAGGTCTAGCGAGACCCAGTACTTC.

Only a few counts were recorded for this clonotype. V gene TRBV28 combines with J gene TRBJ2-7; D is ambiguous. Germline V lookup: CDR1 MDHEN, CDR2 SYDVKM. This CDR3 is built from 15 residues. V lost 3 bases and J lost 1, with 13 bases in between. The CDR3 is CASSLHYSDSYEQYV. CDR3 in DNA: TGTGCCAGCAGTTTGCACTACAGTGATTCCTACGAGCAGTACGTC.

The V and J genes are TRBV7-4 and TRBJ1-5, with 9 bases lining up with TRBD1. Per germline, CDR1 SGHVT and CDR2 SQSDAQ. V trimming: 4 bases; J trimming: 0 bases; junction bases outside the gene matches: 4. This CDR3 spans 16 amino acids. The CDR3 reads CASSSWTGDSNQPQHF. Here the CDR3 DNA reads TGTGCCAGCAGCTCTTGGACAGGGGATAGCAATCAGCCCCAGCATTTT.

This clonotype was detected ten times or more. This sequence joins TRBV12-3 or TRBV12-4 and TRBJ1-2; TRBD1 aligns across 9 bases. The J segment lost 5 bases and the V segment lost 5 bases, leaving 9 bases of the junction unmatched. The CDR3 runs to 15 residues. The CDR3 nucleotides read TGTGCCAGCAGTGACTTTAGGGACAGGGCTTATGGCTACACCTTC. This sequence encodes CASSDFRDRAYGYTF.

This clonotype has only a few counts. The J gene is TRBJ1-2, the V gene TRBV10-3; D is perhaps TRBD1 (5 bases). CDR1 is ENHRY and CDR2 is SYGVKD in the germline V gene. With 3 bases removed from V and 1 base from J, the gap between germline ends came to 18 bases. This CDR3 is built from 17 residues. CDR3 in DNA: TGTGCCATCAGTGACGGGGACGACGTAGAATTTAACTATGGCTACACCTTC. The encoded protein is CAISDGDDVEFNYGYTF.

V is TRBV10-3 and J is TRBJ2-7; 9 bases line up with TRBD2. The CDR3 consists of 13 residues. J was trimmed by 7 bases and V by 7 bases; bases with no gene match: 8. The germline V gene has CDR1 ENHRY and CDR2 SYGVKD. The CDR3 DNA reads as TGTGCCATCAAGGCTAGCGGGGATGGAGAGCAGTACGTC. Translating gives CAIKASGDGEQYV.

The table lists this clonotype with many counts. The CDR3 protein is CASSYGRTYGYTF. The CDR3 DNA reads as TGTGCCAGCAGTTATGGGCGGACCTATGGCTACACCTTC. The V call is TRBV6-5, the J call TRBJ1-2, with no clear D. Germline V CDR1 and CDR2: MNHEY, SVGAGI. The germline V and J ends were trimmed by 3 bases and 4 bases, with 9 bases remaining between them. This CDR3 contains 13 residues.